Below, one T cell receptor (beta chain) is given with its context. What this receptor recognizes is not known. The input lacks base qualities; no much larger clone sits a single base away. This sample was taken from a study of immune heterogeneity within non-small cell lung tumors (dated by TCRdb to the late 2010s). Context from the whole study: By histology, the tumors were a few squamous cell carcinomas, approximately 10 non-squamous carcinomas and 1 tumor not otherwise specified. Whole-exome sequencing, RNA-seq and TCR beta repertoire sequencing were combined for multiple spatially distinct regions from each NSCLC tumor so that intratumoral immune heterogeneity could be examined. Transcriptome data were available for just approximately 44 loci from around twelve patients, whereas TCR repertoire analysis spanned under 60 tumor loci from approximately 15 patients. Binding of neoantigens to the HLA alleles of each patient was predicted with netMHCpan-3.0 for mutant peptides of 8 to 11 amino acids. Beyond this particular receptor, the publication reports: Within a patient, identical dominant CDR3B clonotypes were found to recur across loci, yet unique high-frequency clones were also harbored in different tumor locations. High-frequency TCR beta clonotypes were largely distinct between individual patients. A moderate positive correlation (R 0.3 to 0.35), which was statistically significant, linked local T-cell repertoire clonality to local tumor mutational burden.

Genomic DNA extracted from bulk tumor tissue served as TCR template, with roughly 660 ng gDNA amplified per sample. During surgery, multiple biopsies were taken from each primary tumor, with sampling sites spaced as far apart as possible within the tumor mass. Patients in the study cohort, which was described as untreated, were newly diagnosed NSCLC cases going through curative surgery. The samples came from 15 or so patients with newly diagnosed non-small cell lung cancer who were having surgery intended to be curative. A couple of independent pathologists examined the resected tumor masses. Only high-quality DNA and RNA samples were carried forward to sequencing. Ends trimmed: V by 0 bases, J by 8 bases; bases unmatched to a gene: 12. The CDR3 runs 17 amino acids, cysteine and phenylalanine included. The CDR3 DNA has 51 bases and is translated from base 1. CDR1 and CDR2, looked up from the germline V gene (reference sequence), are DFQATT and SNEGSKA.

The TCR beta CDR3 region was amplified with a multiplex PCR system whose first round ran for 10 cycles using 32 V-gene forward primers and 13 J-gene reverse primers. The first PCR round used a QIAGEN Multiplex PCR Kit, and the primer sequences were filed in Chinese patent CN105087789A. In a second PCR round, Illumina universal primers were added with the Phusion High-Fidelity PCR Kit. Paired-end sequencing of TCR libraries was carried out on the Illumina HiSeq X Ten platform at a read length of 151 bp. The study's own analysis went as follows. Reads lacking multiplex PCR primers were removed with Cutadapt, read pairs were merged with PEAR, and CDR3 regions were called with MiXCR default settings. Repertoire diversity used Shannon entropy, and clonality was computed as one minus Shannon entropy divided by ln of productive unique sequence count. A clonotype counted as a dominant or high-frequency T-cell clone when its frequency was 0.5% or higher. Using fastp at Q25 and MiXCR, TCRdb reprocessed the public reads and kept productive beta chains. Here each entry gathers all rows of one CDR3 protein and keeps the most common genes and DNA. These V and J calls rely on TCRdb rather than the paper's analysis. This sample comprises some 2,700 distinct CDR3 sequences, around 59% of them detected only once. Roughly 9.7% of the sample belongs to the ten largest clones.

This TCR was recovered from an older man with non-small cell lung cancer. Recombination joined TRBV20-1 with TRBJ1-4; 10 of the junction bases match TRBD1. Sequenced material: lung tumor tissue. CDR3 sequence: CSARDDRGPGIKEKLFF. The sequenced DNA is TGCAGTGCTAGAGACGACAGGGGGCCTGGTATAAAAGAAAAACTGTTTTTT.